This T cell receptor (beta chain) was profiled in a study of human T cells and chemical hapten exposure. Study-level findings and limits: Counts of expanded TCRs (at PT1) showed a positive correlation with patch test score. Alopecia in all donors means immunity may differ from healthy individuals. No alteration of TCRs above 1 in 1000 frequency was seen with DPC sensitization.

TCRdb re-called the RACE reads with MiXCR, one entry per CDR3 protein. The sample comprises more than 90,000 distinct CDR3 sequences, about an eighth of which are singletons, and more than 3% rests with the top ten. Only a few counts were recorded for this clonotype. What it recognizes is unknown. Deletions cut 1 base from V and 9 bases from J, with 25 bases between. Looked up from germline, CDR1 is SNHLY and CDR2 is FYNNEI. The CDR3 extends over 18 amino acids. The time point here: patch test 2, 6 weeks after DPC sensitization. Treatment: therapeutic diphenylcyclopropenone sensitization with weekly scalp DPC.

This receptor was identified in a woman between 35 and 50 years old with alopecia areata. Some clones in this sample may be carry-over from other donors' samples. The chain has TRBV2 and TRBJ2-1, with a tentative D call TRBD2 (7 bases). The input for sequencing was whole blood, taken in connection with sensitization to the hapten diphenylcyclopropenone (DPC). The CDR3 DNA sequence: TGTGCCAGCAGTGAAGGCAAAGGGGGGGGACTCCTCGCCGGTGAGCAGTTCTTC. Translating gives CASSEGKGGGLLAGEQFF. The whole variable domain, remainder taken from reference TRBV2 and TRBJ2-1, is EPEVTQTPSHQVTQMGQEVILRCVPISNHLYFYWYRQILGQKVEFLVSFYNNEISEKSEIFDDQFSVERPDGSNFTLKIRSTKLEDSAMYFCASSEGKGGGLLAGEQFFGPGTRLTVL.